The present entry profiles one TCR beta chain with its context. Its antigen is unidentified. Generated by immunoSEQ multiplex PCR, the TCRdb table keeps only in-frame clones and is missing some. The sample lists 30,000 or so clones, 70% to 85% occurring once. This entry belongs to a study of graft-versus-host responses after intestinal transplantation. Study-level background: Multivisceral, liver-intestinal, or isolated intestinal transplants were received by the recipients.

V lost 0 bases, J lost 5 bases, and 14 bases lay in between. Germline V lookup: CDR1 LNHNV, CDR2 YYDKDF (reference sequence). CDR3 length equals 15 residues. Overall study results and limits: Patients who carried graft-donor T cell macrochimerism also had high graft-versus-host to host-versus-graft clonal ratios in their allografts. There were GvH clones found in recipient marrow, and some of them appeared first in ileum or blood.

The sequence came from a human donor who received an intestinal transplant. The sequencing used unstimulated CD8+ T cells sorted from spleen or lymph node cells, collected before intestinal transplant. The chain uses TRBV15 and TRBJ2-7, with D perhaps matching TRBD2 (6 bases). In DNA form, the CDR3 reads TGTGCCACCAGCAGAGATAGGAGCCCGGGAGACGAGCAGTACTTC. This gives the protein CATSRDRSPGDEQYF.